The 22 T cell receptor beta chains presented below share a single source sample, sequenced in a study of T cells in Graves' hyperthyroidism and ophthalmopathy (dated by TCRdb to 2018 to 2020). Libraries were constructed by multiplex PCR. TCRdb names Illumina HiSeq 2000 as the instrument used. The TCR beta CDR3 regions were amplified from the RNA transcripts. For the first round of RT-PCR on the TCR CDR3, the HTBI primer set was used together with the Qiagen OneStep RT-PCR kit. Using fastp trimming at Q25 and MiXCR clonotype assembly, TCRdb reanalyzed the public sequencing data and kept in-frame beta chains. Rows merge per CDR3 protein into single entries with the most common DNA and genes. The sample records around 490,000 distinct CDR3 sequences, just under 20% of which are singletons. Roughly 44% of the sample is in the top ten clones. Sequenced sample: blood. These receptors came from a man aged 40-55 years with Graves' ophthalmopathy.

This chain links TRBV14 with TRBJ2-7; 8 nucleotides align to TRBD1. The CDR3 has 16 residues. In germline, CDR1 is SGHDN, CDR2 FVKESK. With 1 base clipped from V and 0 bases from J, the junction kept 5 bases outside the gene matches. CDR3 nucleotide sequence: TGTGCCAGCAGCCAAGTAGGGACAGGAGTCTCCTACGAGCAGTACTTC. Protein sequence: CASSQVGTGVSYEQYF.

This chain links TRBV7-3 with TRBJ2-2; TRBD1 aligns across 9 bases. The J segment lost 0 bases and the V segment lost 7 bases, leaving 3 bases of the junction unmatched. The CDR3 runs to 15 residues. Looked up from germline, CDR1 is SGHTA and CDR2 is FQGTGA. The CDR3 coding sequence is TGTGCCAGCACCACAGGGGGCGCGAACACCGGGGAGCTGTTTTTT. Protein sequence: CASTTGGANTGELFF.

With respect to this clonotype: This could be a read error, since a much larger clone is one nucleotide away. Written as DNA, the CDR3 is TGCAGTGCTAGAGATGCTAGCGGGGGCAGTGAGCAGTTCTTC. Its translation: CSARDASGGSEQFF. The chain links TRBV20-1 to TRBJ2-1; 10 bases are shared with TRBD2. Trimming removed 0 bases from V and 9 bases from J; junction bases left unmatched: 5. CDR1 and CDR2 from the germline V gene are DFQATT and SNEGSKA (reference sequence). The CDR3 runs 14 residues.

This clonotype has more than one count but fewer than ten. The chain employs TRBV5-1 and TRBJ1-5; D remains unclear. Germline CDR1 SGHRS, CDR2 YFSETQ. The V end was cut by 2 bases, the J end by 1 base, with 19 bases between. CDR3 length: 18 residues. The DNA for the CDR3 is TGCGCCAGCAGCTTAGGCCGCAATGAGGCCCCAAGCAATCAGCCCCAGCATTTT. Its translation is CASSLGRNEAPSNQPQHF. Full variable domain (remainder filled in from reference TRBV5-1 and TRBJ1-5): KAGVTQTPRYLIKTRGQQVTLSCSPISGHRSVSWYQQTPGQGLQFLFEYFSETQRNKGNFPGRFSGRQFSNSRSEMNVSTLELGDSALYLCASSLGRNEAPSNQPQHFGDGTRLSIL.

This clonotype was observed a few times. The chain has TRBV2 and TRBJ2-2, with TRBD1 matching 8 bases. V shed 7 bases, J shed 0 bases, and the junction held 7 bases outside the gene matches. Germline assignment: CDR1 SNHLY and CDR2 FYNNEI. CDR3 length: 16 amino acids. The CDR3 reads CASNLDRATNTGELFF. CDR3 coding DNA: TGTGCCAGCAATCTGGACAGGGCGACGAACACCGGGGAGCTGTTTTTT.

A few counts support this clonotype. The CDR3 loop is CASSLATDQNNEQFF. In nucleotides, the CDR3 is TGCGCCAGCAGCTTGGCTACCGACCAAAACAATGAGCAGTTCTTC. The J gene is TRBJ2-1, the V gene TRBV5-1; no clear D gene. CDR1 SGHRS and CDR2 YFSETQ come from the germline V gene. The CDR3 has 15 residues. The germline V and J ends were trimmed by 0 bases and 5 bases, with 12 bases remaining between them.

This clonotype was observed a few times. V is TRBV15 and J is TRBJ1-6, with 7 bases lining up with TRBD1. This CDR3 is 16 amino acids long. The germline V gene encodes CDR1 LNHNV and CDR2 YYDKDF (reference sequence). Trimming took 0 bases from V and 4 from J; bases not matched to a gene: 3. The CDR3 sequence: CATSRDPGQYNSPLHF. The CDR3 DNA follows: TGTGCCACCAGCAGAGATCCGGGACAGTATAATTCACCCCTCCACTTT.

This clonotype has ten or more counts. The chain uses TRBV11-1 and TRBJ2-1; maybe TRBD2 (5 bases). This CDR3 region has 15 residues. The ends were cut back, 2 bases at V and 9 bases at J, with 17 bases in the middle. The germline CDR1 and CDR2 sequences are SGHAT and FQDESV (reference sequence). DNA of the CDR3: TGTGCCAGCAGCTTACGGCCAAACGGCGGAGGTGAGCAGTTCTTC. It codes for CASSLRPNGGGEQFF.

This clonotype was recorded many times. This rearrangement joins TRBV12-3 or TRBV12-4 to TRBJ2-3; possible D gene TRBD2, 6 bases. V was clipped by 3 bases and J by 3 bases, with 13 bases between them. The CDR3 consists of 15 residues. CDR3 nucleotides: TGTGCCAGCAGTTTCTTAGGCAGCGGGACAGATACGCAGTATTTT. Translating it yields CASSFLGSGTDTQYF.

DNA for the CDR3: TGTGCCAGCAGGACCTTAGGACCGGGAGGGACCCAGTACTTC. Protein product: CASRTLGPGGTQYF. This chain links TRBV28 with TRBJ2-5, with 7 bases identical to TRBD2. Germline trimming cut 6 bases from V and 7 bases from J; bases unmatched to any gene: 11. The CDR3 totals 14 residues. Germline CDR1 is MDHEN and CDR2 is SYDVKM.

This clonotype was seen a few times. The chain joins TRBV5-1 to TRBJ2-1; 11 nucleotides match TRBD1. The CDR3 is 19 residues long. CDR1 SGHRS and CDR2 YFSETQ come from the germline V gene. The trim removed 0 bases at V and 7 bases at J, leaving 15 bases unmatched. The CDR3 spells CASSLVGQGARMGKNEQFF. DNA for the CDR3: TGCGCCAGCAGCTTGGTTGGACAGGGGGCGCGAATGGGTAAAAATGAGCAGTTCTTC.

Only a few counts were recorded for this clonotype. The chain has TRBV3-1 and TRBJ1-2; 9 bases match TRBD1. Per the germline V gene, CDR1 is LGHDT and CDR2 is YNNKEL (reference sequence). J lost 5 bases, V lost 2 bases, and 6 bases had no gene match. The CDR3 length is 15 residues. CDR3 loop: CASSQQDRGRYGYTF. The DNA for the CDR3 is TGTGCCAGCAGCCAACAGGACAGGGGACGTTATGGCTACACCTTC.

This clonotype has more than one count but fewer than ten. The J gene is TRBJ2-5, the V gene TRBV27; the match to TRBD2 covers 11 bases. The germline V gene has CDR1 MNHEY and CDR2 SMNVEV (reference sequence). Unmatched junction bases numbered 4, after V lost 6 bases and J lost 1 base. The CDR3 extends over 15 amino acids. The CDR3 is CASRISGGAQETQYF. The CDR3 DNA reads TGTGCCAGCAGGATTAGCGGGGGGGCCCAAGAGACCCAGTACTTC.

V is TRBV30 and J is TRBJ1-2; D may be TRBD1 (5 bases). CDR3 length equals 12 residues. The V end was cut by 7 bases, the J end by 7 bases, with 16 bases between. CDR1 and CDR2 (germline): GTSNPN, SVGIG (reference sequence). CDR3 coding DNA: TGTGCCTTAGCGCAGACTGGGGCTGGCTACACCTTC. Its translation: CALAQTGAGYTF.

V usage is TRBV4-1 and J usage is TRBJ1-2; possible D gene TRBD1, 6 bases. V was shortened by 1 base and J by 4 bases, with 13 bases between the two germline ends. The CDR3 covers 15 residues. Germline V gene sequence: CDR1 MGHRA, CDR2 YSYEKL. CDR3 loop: CASSQVTGPTYGYTF. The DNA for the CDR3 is TGCGCCAGCAGCCAAGTGACAGGACCCACCTATGGCTACACCTTC.

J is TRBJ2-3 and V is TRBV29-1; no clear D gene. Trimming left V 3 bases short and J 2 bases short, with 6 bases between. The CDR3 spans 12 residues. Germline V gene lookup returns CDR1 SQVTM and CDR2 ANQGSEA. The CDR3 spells CSVEAFTDTQYF. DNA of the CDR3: TGCAGCGTTGAGGCCTTCACAGATACGCAGTATTTT.

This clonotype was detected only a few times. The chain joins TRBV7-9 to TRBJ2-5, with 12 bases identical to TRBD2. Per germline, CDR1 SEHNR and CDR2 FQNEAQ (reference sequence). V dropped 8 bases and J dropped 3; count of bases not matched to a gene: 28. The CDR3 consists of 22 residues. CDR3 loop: CASSPSSGGAVFVAFEEETQYF. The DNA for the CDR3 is TGTGCCAGCTCACCGTCTAGCGGGGGGGCCGTCTTCGTGGCCTTCGAAGAAGAGACCCAGTACTTC.

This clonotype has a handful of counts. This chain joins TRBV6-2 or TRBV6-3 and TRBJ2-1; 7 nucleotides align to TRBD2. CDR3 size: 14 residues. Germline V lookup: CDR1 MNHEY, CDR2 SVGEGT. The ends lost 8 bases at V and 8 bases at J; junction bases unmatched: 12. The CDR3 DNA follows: TGTGCCAGCTGTCGAGGACTAGTTTTCGATGAGCAGTTCTTC. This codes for CASCRGLVFDEQFF.

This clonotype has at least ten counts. The CDR3 bases are TGTGCCAGTTGCGAGAACACTGAAGCTTTCTTT. Its translation is CASCENTEAFF. The genes are TRBV12-3 or TRBV12-4 and TRBJ1-1, with unresolved D. The CDR3 spans 11 residues. V was shortened by 9 bases and J by 1 base, with 6 bases between the two germline ends.

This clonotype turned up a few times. The CDR3 region is CASSPRSGSGRAGELFF. In nucleotides, the CDR3 is TGTGCCAGCTCACCACGCTCCGGGAGCGGTAGGGCCGGGGAGCTGTTTTTT. This rearrangement joins TRBV18 to TRBJ2-2; TRBD2 might be the D (6 bases). V was shortened by 1 base and J by 6 bases, with 18 bases between the two germline ends. From germline, CDR1 is KGHSH and CDR2 LQKENI. The CDR3 is 17 residues long.

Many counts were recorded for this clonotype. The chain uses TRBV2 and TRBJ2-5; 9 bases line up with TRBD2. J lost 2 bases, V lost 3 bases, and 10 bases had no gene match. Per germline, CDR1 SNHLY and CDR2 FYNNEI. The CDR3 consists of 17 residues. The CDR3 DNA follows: TGTGCCAGCAGTGATCCGCGGGCTAGCGGGGCACAAGAGACCCAGTACTTC. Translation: CASSDPRASGAQETQYF.

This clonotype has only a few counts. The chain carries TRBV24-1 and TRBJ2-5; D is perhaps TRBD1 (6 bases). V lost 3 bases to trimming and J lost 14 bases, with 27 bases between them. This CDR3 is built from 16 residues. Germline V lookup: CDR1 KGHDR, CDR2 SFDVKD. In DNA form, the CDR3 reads TGTGCCACCAGTGATCCCTCTTCAGGGGTACAAGAGACCCCCTACTTC. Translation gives CATSDPSSGVQETPYF.